This T cell receptor beta chain is from a study of lymphopenia after photon versus proton radiotherapy. Points on this clone: Its antigen is undetermined.

Study results and limitations: Authors raise, but do not show, better survival with proton therapy. Relative stability marked proton patients; photon patients lost diversity and naive cells. A bigger post-nadir fall in TCR diversity correlated inversely with survival time in deceased patients. After lymphocyte nadir, photon-treated repertoires showed oligoclonal expansion, especially CD8+ Temra.

Looked up from germline, CDR1 is SGHTS and CDR2 is YDEGEE. The V and J ends lost 3 bases and 5 bases, in that order; junction bases with no gene match: 10. This CDR3 comprises 16 residues. Sequenced by immunoSEQ multiplex PCR; TCRdb stores in-frame clones only, minus some. There are some 25,000 clones in the sample; approximately 88% occur only once, and roughly a fifth lies in the top ten. The sequenced sample was peripheral blood, obtained from a patient treated with photon-based radiotherapy. The chain is built from TRBV5-8 and TRBJ2-3; 9 nucleotides agree with TRBD2. The origin of this receptor is a man aged 50 to 60 with gastric cancer. CDR3 DNA: TGTGCCAGCAGCTCTGGCAGCGGGGGGCGAGGAGATACGCAGTATTTT. Translation gives CASSSGSGGRGDTQYF.